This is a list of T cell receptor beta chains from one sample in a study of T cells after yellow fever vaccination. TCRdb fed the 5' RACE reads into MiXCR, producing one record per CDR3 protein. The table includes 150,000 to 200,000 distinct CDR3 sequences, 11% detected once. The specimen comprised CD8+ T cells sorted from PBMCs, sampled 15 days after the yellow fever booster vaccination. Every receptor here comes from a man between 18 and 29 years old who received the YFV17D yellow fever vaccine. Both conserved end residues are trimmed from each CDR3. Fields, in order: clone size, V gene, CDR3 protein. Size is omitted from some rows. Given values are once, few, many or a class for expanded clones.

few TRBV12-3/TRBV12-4 ASSPSTGVRTGELF
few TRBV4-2 ASSQVRGSEAF
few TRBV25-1 ASSGKGLTEAF
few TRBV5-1 ASSLASTGVPYEQY
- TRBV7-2 ASSLRRTGVILPGNTIY
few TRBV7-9 ASSPSGEQF
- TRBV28 ASSLGQGAKDMQY
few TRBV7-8 ASSLGRGGNGTEAF
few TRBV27 ASSLSASGNEQF
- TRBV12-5 ASGLATTSANEQF
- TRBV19 ASSISAVRGNSYGYT
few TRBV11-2 ASSLGALEQY
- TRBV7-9 ASSENRGDSPLH
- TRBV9 ASSVVGTGELF
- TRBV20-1 SARAWDGERNIQY
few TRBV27 ASSSLGGPGKNIQY
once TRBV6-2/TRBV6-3 ASSPADRDGSYEQY
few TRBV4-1 ASSQVGMWPRWEQY
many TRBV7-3 ASSGGGAGETQY
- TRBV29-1 SVEGGEVNTEAF
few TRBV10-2 ASSEWGEEANWNTQY
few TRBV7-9 ASSPQGPDGSYEQY
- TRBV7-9 ASSPGQGEF
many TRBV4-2 ASSQVEWTKTGNEQF
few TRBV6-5 ASSHGGTGNTEAF
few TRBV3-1 ASSRTHQRHEQY
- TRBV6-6 ASSLQQGTNYGYT
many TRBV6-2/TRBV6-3 ASSYLPSTGNTGELF
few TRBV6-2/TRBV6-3 ASSYHRSTGRLSSYEQY
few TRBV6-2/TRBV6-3 ASRRNTDTGYYGYT
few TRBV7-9 ASVGQNNEQF
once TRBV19 ASTPSQGWNQPQH
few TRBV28 ASSWGSYLNTEAF
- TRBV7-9 ASSHLEAASTDTQY
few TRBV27 ASSITSGGAFLETQY
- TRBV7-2 ASSLARAYEQY
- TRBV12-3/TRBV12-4 ASSLAGLAEETQY
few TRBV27 ASSQGRGSYEQY
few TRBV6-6 ASSYSATNEKLF
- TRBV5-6 ASSSYTEGTEAF